The rows below give T cell receptor beta chains drawn from one sample of a study of blood T cells in healthy people across ages. TCRdb re-analysed the 5' RACE reads in MiXCR, keeping a single row per CDR3 protein. Here the sample spans about a million distinct CDR3 sequences, roughly half being singletons. The sample was blood. These receptors all stem from a woman aged 55-69 years in good health. Each CDR3 is given with its conserved first and last residue. A D gene is named only where the DNA matches it firmly.

TRBD2 | TRBV7-2 | CASSFVAGGDEQYF
TRBD2 | TRBV14 | CATSQRDSYNEQFF
. | TRBV20-1 | CSARDPGGVYGYTF
. | TRBV12-3/TRBV12-4 | CASSPPDGETQYF
. | TRBV7-9 | CASSLSDLGEQYF
. | TRBV6-2/TRBV6-3 | CACRESSYEQYF
. | TRBV29-1 | CSVEGGRTIEVGTFF
TRBD1 | TRBV5-1 | CASSSRGHYNEQFF
. | TRBV28 | CASSFGQGEKLFF
TRBD2 | TRBV20-1 | CSARDLWDSGTPDTQYF
TRBD2 | TRBV7-8 | CASSSGLAGGGSYNEQFF
. | TRBV12-3/TRBV12-4 | CASSLAGTKNIQYF
. | TRBV4-2 | CASSQDRREETQYF
TRBD1 | TRBV4-1 | CASSYPGQGAGGYTEAFF
. | TRBV21-1 | CASSKAGDPRETQYF
TRBD1 | TRBV7-2 | CASSLGAGTGYEQYF
TRBD1 | TRBV27 | CASSLFRPYGGRGFQETQYF
TRBD1 | TRBV12-3/TRBV12-4 | CASSLADRGRENEQFF
TRBD1 | TRBV15 | CATSRGVGTGVNEQFF
TRBD1 | TRBV9 | CASSPRQGMMETQYF
. | TRBV20-1 | CSARLGGSSYNSPLHF
. | TRBV5-4 | CASRRSGGREQYF
. | TRBV7-2 | CASSPWDTQSGGEQFF
. | TRBV3-1 | CASIQYPYEQYF
. | TRBV21-1 | CASSGQGGGAFF
. | TRBV20-1 | CSAGGTVTSYEQYF
TRBD2 | TRBV18 | CASSSGSLAEQYF
. | TRBV6-5 | CATSRGAMNTEAFF
. | TRBV29-1 | CSVEGGGQGYTF
TRBD2 | TRBV4-1 | CASSQNPSGSPSYEQYF
. | TRBV6-5 | CASRGISLDTQYF
. | TRBV4-2 | CASSRLQYSNQPQHF
TRBD1 | TRBV7-2 | CASSISGTGDTQYF
. | TRBV3-1 | CASSQDPSAREFF
. | TRBV10-3 | CAISLLRGYEQFF
TRBD2 | TRBV4-1 | CASSQVAGVFGETQYF
TRBD2 | TRBV6-1 | CVSRVTGGRYEQYF
. | TRBV12-3/TRBV12-4 | CASRTQGIQETQYF
TRBD2 | TRBV29-1 | CSVEPGLADEQFF
. | TRBV28 | CASTKTPPNQPQHF